One and the same sample provided the 15 T cell receptor beta chains below, sequenced in a study of T cell responses to AZD1222 COVID-19 vaccine. Profiling relied on immunoSEQ multiplex PCR, and the TCRdb table lists in-frame clones only, not all of them. The sample lists 120,000 or so clones, approximately 88% occurring once. Sequencing was performed on peripheral blood, taken on day 0 of AZD1222 vaccination. These receptors were taken from an adult in good health.

This clone was counted a single time. The chain recombines TRBV30 with TRBJ1-4; weak D call: TRBD1 (6 bases). The V gene's germline CDR1 is GTSNPN and CDR2 SVGIG (reference sequence). Trimming left V 0 bases short and J 8 bases short, with 13 bases between. The CDR3 consists of 14 residues. As DNA, the CDR3 is TGTGCCTGGAGTGTACAGAACAGGGAAGAAAAACTGTTTTTT. It is translated as CAWSVQNREEKLFF.

The J gene is TRBJ2-5, the V gene TRBV20-1; D unresolved. The germline V and J ends were trimmed by 0 bases and 4 bases, with 0 bases remaining between them. The CDR3 sequence is 10 residues long. Germline CDR1 DFQATT, CDR2 SNEGSKA (reference sequence). The CDR3 loop is CSAREETQYF. The CDR3 DNA reads as TGCAGTGCTAGAGAAGAGACCCAGTACTTC.

Points on this clone: The sample contains more than one DNA sequence encoding this CDR3. The chain is built from TRBV6-5 and TRBJ1-1; D is possibly TRBD1 (5 bases). The V gene's germline CDR1 is MNHEY and CDR2 SVGAGI. Trimming left V 6 bases short and J 0 bases short, with 11 bases between. CDR3 length: 14 residues. CDR3 amino acids: CASSRGRLNTEAFF. The CDR3 DNA follows: TGTGCCAGCAGCCGGGGACGTCTGAACACTGAAGCTTTCTTT.

The V gene is TRBV11-2, the J gene TRBJ2-7; D is perhaps TRBD2 (6 bases). The germline V gene encodes CDR1 SGHAT and CDR2 FQNNGV. The CDR3 has 12 residues. Trimming cost V 3 bases and J 5 bases, with 8 bases left between them. The CDR3 nucleotides read TGTGCCAGCAGCTTGGGGGGTCACGAGCAGTACTTC. This gives the protein CASSLGGHEQYF.

The chain employs TRBV5-1 and TRBJ2-1; 11 bases map to TRBD2. This CDR3 has 18 amino acids. Germline values: CDR1 SGHRS, CDR2 YFSETQ. The ends lost 2 bases at V and 5 bases at J; junction bases unmatched: 12. As DNA, the CDR3 is TGCGCCAGCAGCTTTGTAGCGGGAGGGTCCAGGGGGAACAATGAGCAGTTCTTC. Protein sequence: CASSFVAGGSRGNNEQFF.

J is TRBJ1-3 and V is TRBV5-6; 8 bases line up with TRBD1. The CDR3 covers 13 residues. With 4 bases clipped from V and 8 bases from J, the junction kept 5 bases outside the gene matches. Per the germline V gene, CDR1 is SGHDT and CDR2 is YYEEEE. The CDR3 DNA is TGTGCCAGCAGCATGACAGGGGTCTACACCATATATTTT. Its protein is CASSMTGVYTIYF.

The rearrangement uses TRBV6-1 and TRBJ2-7; D is unresolved. This CDR3 has 16 residues. Per germline, CDR1 MNHNS and CDR2 SASEGT. The V gene lost 0 bases and the J gene lost 5 bases, with 17 bases spanning the gap. CDR3 coding DNA: TGTGCCAGCAGTGAAGCAATGAGCCTGCCCCCGGACGAGCAGTACTTC. Amino acid sequence: CASSEAMSLPPDEQYF.

The V and J genes are TRBV4-2 and TRBJ2-2, with 10 bases aligning to TRBD2. Per germline, CDR1 LGHNA and CDR2 YNFKEQ. Losses at the gene ends were 1 base for V and 7 bases for J; bases not matched to a gene: 6. There are 16 residues in the CDR3. CDR3 nucleotides: TGTGCCAGCAGCCAAGTTGGGACTAGCGTTGGCGGGGAGCTGTTTTTT. Its translation: CASSQVGTSVGGELFF.

This sequence joins TRBV2 and TRBJ1-5; TRBD1 aligns across 10 bases. Germline lookup yields CDR1 SNHLY and CDR2 FYNNEI. The CDR3 length is 15 residues. With V trimmed by 6 bases and J by 6 bases, 8 bases remained unmatched. CDR3: CASSPGTGEIQPQHF. As DNA, the CDR3 is TGTGCCAGCAGCCCCGGGACAGGGGAAATTCAGCCCCAGCATTTT.

V gene TRBV30 combines with J gene TRBJ1-1, with TRBD1 as a possible D gene (5 bases). This CDR3 has 13 residues. V was clipped by 2 bases and J by 4 bases, with 11 bases between them. Germline V gives CDR1 GTSNPN, CDR2 SVGIG (reference sequence). DNA of the CDR3: TGTGCCTGGAGTACCCCCGGGGGCACTGAAGCTTTCTTT. Its translation is CAWSTPGGTEAFF.

This clone has a handful of counts. This rearrangement joins TRBV28 to TRBJ1-4; tentative D call: TRBD1 (5 bases). Trimming stripped 5 bases from V and 5 bases from J, with 15 bases between. CDR3 size: 15 residues. Germline CDR1 is MDHEN and CDR2 is SYDVKM. CDR3 loop: CASSLIGGKNEKLFF. CDR3 in DNA: TGTGCCAGCAGTCTGATCGGGGGAAAGAATGAAAAACTGTTTTTT.

The chain employs TRBV11-3 and TRBJ1-1, with D possibly TRBD1 on 5 matching bases. V was shortened by 1 base and J by 7 bases, with 7 bases between the two germline ends. This CDR3 has 12 residues. The germline gives CDR1 SGHNT, CDR2 YENEEA. The CDR3 region is CASSLGDSEAFF. The CDR3, as DNA: TGTGCCAGCAGCTTAGGTGACAGTGAAGCTTTCTTT.

The chain couples TRBV28 to TRBJ1-6; 7 nucleotides align to TRBD1. This CDR3 has 15 amino acids. CDR1 and CDR2 (germline): MDHEN, SYDVKM. The junction had 3 bases not matched to a gene; V was cut back by 2 bases and J by 5 bases. The CDR3 DNA reads TGTGCCAGCAGTTTAGTGGGACAGCATAATTCACCCCTCCACTTT. Protein sequence: CASSLVGQHNSPLHF.

A remark on this clone: Other nucleotide sequences from this sample produce the same CDR3. The CDR3 region has the DNA TGTGCCATCAGTGAGTCGAGAGGGTCCAATGAAAAACTGTTTTTT. Protein: CAISESRGSNEKLFF. The rearrangement uses TRBV10-3 and TRBJ1-4; D is ambiguous. The ends were cut back, 0 bases at V and 5 bases at J, with 10 bases in the middle. This CDR3 comprises 15 residues. CDR1 and CDR2 (germline): ENHRY, SYGVKD.

The chain combines TRBV10-3 with TRBJ2-7; possible D gene TRBD1, 6 bases. The V end was cut by 6 bases, the J end by 5 bases, with 8 bases between. From germline, CDR1 is ENHRY and CDR2 SYGVKD. The CDR3 totals 11 residues. CDR3 sequence (DNA): TGTGCCATCAGGCAGGGGAACGAGCAGTACTTC. It encodes CAIRQGNEQYF.